This T cell receptor beta chain was identified during a study of T cells in Graves' hyperthyroidism and ophthalmopathy. Absence of ophthalmopathy progression within 18 months defined stable Graves' hyperthyroidism. Worth noting for this clonotype: At one of its ends the junction is not consistent with the germline gene, which may arise from a read error.

RNA transcripts provided the source from which TCR beta CDR3 regions were amplified. First-round RT-PCR targeting the TCR CDR3 was performed with the HTBI primer set. In TCRdb, the multiplex PCR reads were re-called with MiXCR into one record per CDR3 protein. This sample yields 600,000 or so distinct CDR3 sequences, of which roughly 50% are seen a single time; 8.2% belongs to the top ten. Germline V gene data show CDR1 as SQVTM and CDR2 as ANQGSEA. This CDR3 is 16 amino acids long. The chain joins TRBV29-1 to TRBJ1-5; possible D gene TRBD1, 6 bases. The clonotype comes from a woman aged 18-29 years with Graves' hyperthyroidism. Input material: peripheral blood or thyroid tissue (not recorded which). Here the CDR3 reads CAWSRGGQSSNQPQHF. CDR3 coding DNA: TGTGCCTGGAGTCGAGGGGGACAATCTAGCAATCAGCCCCAGCATTTT.